This T cell receptor (beta chain) was sequenced for a study of T cells in Graves' hyperthyroidism and ophthalmopathy. Study results and limitations: Most expanded thyroid clonotypes above 0.001 also appeared in blood.

As for this clonotype: What it binds is not known. One end of the junction does not line up with germline, which may come from a read error.

Amplified TCR beta CDR3 regions derived from RNA transcripts. The HTBI primer set drove a first-round RT-PCR of the TCR CDR3. TCRdb used MiXCR to reprocess the multiplex PCR reads, holding one entry per CDR3 protein. Of approximately 610,000 distinct CDR3 sequences in the sample, over 12% were seen once. Germline assignment: CDR1 KGHDR and CDR2 SFDVKD. This CDR3 contains 18 residues. The chain carries TRBV24-1 and TRBJ2-2, with D tentatively TRBD1 or TRBD2 (5 bases each). The specimen sequenced was blood. This clonotype was obtained from a woman aged 40 to 50 with Graves' ophthalmopathy. The chain's CDR3 is CATSDLSGWDGNAGELFF. The CDR3 region has the DNA TGTGCCACCAGTGATTTGTCTGGGTGGGACGGGAACGCCGGGGAGCTGTTTTTT.